This T cell receptor beta chain was captured in a study of identical twins (dated by TCRdb to 2015 to 2016). For the wider study: To test whether fetal clonotypes persist, this study deep-sequenced TCR alpha and beta repertoires from monozygotic twins, from unrelated adults of various ages, and from cord blood. Replicate twin experiments were performed at different times using different library preparation protocols to rule out contamination. General findings and caveats noted by the study authors: In monozygotic twins, out-of-frame TCR alpha sharing was systematically underestimated by recombination models, although the models agreed with sharing between unrelated individuals. Zero-insertion analyses could be partly confounded by invariant T cells such as MAIT and iNKT, although diverse VJ usage argued against such confounding for most clonotypes. Fewer insertions were carried by abundant cord blood beta clonotypes; a weaker similar trend was observed in young adult naive repertoires, while no such trend was observed in memory repertoires. In beta out-of-frame sequences, excess twin sharing was weaker, because having fewer shared sequences lowered the signal-to-noise ratio. Conclusions relied on cross-sectional statistical analysis, since the same donors could not be followed over many years. Compared with coincidental sharing between unrelated individuals, an excess of low generation-probability sequences was observed among out-of-frame TCR alpha sequences shared between twins.

Comment on this clonotype: Its binding antigen is unknown. Within one base of it there is no much larger clone, and no base qualities were kept.

Every donor in the study was a healthy Caucasian. Three pairs of female monozygotic twins, all aged 18 to 29 years, made up the twin cohort. Positive isolation kits from Invitrogen were used to isolate the CD4+ and CD8+ T cell populations. CDR1 and CDR2 are drawn from the germline V gene: WSHSY, SAAADI. From cysteine to phenylalanine, the CDR3 is 15 amino acids long. Only the CDR3 part of the read is kept: 45 bases, read in frame from the first base. V lost 4 bases and J lost 3 bases; the stretch between them is 13 bases long. The receptor library was made with 5' RACE. The listed sequencing device is Illumina HiSeq 2000. Template switching added a universal primer binding site, and the final cDNA carried a unique molecular identifier that allowed TCR cDNA molecules to be counted accurately. Specific primers in the conserved constant-segment region were used to synthesize first-strand cDNA for TCR alpha and beta chains. To control for contamination, each cDNA library was double barcoded with a SMART-Mk sample barcode plus Illumina barcodes. TruSeq adapter sequences and Illumina sample barcodes were added in two successive PCR steps. TCR alpha and beta cDNA libraries were sequenced on the Illumina HiSeq platform with custom primers. The paper's data handling went like this. Unique molecular identifiers were extracted from raw reads with MiGEC, and CDR3 positions were determined with MiXCR. For each individual, recombination models were inferred using an EM algorithm with the repgenHMM and IGoR tools. Shared clonotype analysis was performed with the tcR package in R, normalizing sharing by the product of cloneset sizes. To study raw recombination free of thymic and clonal selection effects, out-of-frame nonproductive sequences were analyzed. TCRdb passed the public sequencing reads through fastp at Q25 and MiXCR, retaining productive beta sequences. Every CDR3 protein is listed once, alongside the most common genes and DNA of its rows. The V and J calls and clone size come from TCRdb's table, not from the authors' own analysis. The sample records about 190,000 distinct CDR3 sequences, about 16% of which are singletons. 40% of the sample is held by the ten biggest clonotypes.

This sample also appeared in a second study, on T cells expressing NK-cell markers. That second report states: Under ten donors provided sorted CD3+CD56+NKG2C+, CD3+CD56+NKG2C- and CD3+CD56-NKG2C+ T-cell subsets, whose TCR beta-chain repertoires were profiled. Among the eight sequenced donors, only one was HCMV-seronegative, while the other seven were HCMV-seropositive. To restrict sorting to alphabetaTCR-expressing T cells, an anti-gammadeltaTCR antibody was added in several experiments. In more than five donors, the dominant CD3+CD56+NKG2C+ clonotypes ranked among the top 10 CD8+ clonotypes, making up about 1.0-7.0% of CD8+ T cells. Those dominant clonotypes were again the most abundant among CD3+CD56-NKG2C+ cells in a few donors, at about 25-60.1%. Whether the expanded NKG2C-expressing T cell clones were specific for HCMV antigens remained unclear. All eight donors whose samples were sequenced were randomly selected healthy volunteers, three of them men and five women. To determine HCMV serostatus, a commercial ELISA kit was used to detect HCMV-specific IgG in serum. MIGEC was used to demultiplex reads and group the reads by UMI, and MiTCR was used to assemble and quantify clonotypes. To remove erroneous sequences, TCR cDNA sequences were retained only when supported by two or more reads. Downstream repertoire analysis used the tcR package, and clonotypes were matched across fractions by CDR3 nucleotide sequence plus V segment. VDJmatch was used to annotate antigen specificity against VDJdb, with one amino acid substitution in CDR3 permitted.

The sequenced sample consisted of CD8+ T cells sorted from blood. The clonotype comes from a woman younger than 35 in good health. The chain is made from TRBV10-2 and TRBJ2-1, with no confident D gene call. The nucleotides read TGCGCCAGCAGTGTTCAGAGCGACAACTACAATGAGCAGTTCTTC. Its protein reads: CASSVQSDNYNEQFF.